The clone carrying this T cell receptor (beta chain) showed up just once. Its antigen is undetermined. The sample comes from a study of T cell responses to AZD1222 COVID-19 vaccine. Study background: Second doses were pooled across both intervals (about 4 or about 12 weeks).

The V end was cut by 5 bases, the J end by 1 base, with 23 bases between. CDR1 is MNHNY, CDR2 SVGAGI, per germline (reference sequence). The CDR3 sequence is 18 residues long. Only in-frame clones appear in the TCRdb table, and some are missing; sequencing was by immunoSEQ multiplex PCR. Among some 150,000 clones listed, over 85% were seen once. Study-level findings and limits: Nearly half of spike-specific TCRs reportedly go after variant regions that carry no mutations.

The genes are TRBV6-6 and TRBJ1-1; D possibly corresponds to TRBD1 (5 bases). The sequence came from an adult in good health. Specimen: peripheral blood, collected on day 0 of AZD1222 vaccination. CDR3 nucleotide sequence: TGTGCCAGCAGTCCACATTTAGGGGACCCCAGAAGGAACACTGAAGCTTTCTTT. This sequence encodes CASSPHLGDPRRNTEAFF.